A selection of T cell receptor beta chains follows, all from one sample in a study of blood T cells in healthy people across ages. TCRdb re-analysed the 5' RACE reads in MiXCR, keeping a single row per CDR3 protein. The sample yields fewer than 1,000,000 distinct CDR3 sequences, more than 35% seen once. Sequenced: blood. These receptors were obtained from an older man in good health. CDR3s leave out the opening cysteine and the closing phenylalanine or tryptophan.

j_call v_call cdr3_aa
TRBJ2-1 TRBV4-1 ASSQLVGQAEQF
TRBJ1-2 TRBV29-1 SVAPDRGSYGYT
TRBJ2-1 TRBV5-1 ASSLGHLSYEQF
. TRBV4-1 ASSPRVGTTYNEQY
TRBJ2-7 TRBV5-1 ASSLEGTGVTEQY
TRBJ2-1 TRBV20-1 SASNLAGSFWNEQF
TRBJ2-5 TRBV7-9 ASSLRLAGAQETQY
TRBJ2-2 TRBV30 AWNTGGDTGELF
TRBJ2-7 TRBV10-3 AISATGHLYEQY
TRBJ2-1 TRBV7-2 ASSFGTRNEQF
TRBJ2-1 TRBV29-1 SVGTSGSNEQF
TRBJ2-7 TRBV25-1 ASSKGGGYEQY
TRBJ2-5 TRBV5-6 ASSLLLAKVETQY
TRBJ2-7 TRBV28 ASSPFSDRAYEQY
TRBJ2-7 TRBV29-1 SVVPEGYEQY
TRBJ1-6 TRBV27 ASSSRHAAPLH
TRBJ2-2 TRBV12-3/TRBV12-4 ASSSTPGGTGELF
TRBJ2-4 TRBV20-1 SADPTGQTNWDIQY
TRBJ2-1 TRBV7-3 ASSKYRAEQF
TRBJ2-7 TRBV27 ASSSDPANEQY
TRBJ2-7 TRBV20-1 SAFGEGREQY
TRBJ2-5 TRBV3-1 ASSPGWETQY
TRBJ2-1 TRBV12-3/TRBV12-4 ASSKTSGAYNEQF